The 26 T cell receptor beta chains below were found in one sample sequenced in a study of blood T cell repertoires in COVID-19. Produced via immunoSEQ multiplex PCR; TCRdb's table is partial and in-frame only. In the table there are about 89,000 clones, around three quarters of which are singletons. What was sequenced was peripheral blood. These receptors originate from a human donor in a cohort sampled during active COVID-19.

The chain combines TRBV9 with TRBJ2-3; 7 nucleotides match TRBD1. The V gene's germline CDR1 is SGDLS and CDR2 YYNGEE. After removal of 0 bases from V and 2 bases from J, the junction contained 3 bases not matched to a gene. The CDR3 covers 15 residues. CDR3 residues: CASSVVGTDTDTQYF. CDR3 bases: TGTGCCAGCAGCGTAGTCGGGACAGACACAGATACGCAGTATTTT.

The J gene is TRBJ2-7, the V gene TRBV13, with 9 bases aligning to TRBD1. The V and J ends lost 6 bases and 4 bases, in that order; junction bases with no gene match: 4. Germline CDR1 PRHDT, CDR2 FYEKMQ (reference sequence). This CDR3 is built from 13 residues. CDR3 DNA: TGTGCCAGCAGTTCGGACAGGGGTTACGAGCAGTACTTC. Protein product: CASSSDRGYEQYF.

The chain recombines TRBV20-1 with TRBJ2-7; D not resolved. Germline V gives CDR1 DFQATT, CDR2 SNEGSKA (reference sequence). The ends were cut back, 0 bases at V and 4 bases at J, with 4 bases in the middle. CDR3 length: 11 amino acids. The CDR3 sequence is CSARDQYEQYF. Here the CDR3 DNA reads TGCAGTGCTAGAGATCAATACGAGCAGTACTTC.

V is TRBV5-6 and J is TRBJ1-2; a possible D gene is TRBD1 (5 bases). The length of the CDR3 is 14 residues. Trimming removed 0 bases from V and 8 bases from J, with 14 bases in between. CDR1 is SGHDT, CDR2 YYEEEE, per germline. CDR3 protein: CASSLATGLGGYTF. As DNA, the CDR3 is TGTGCCAGCAGCTTGGCTACAGGCCTGGGAGGCTACACCTTC.

The chain joins TRBV5-6 to TRBJ1-6, with D possibly TRBD1 on 5 matching bases. CDR3 length: 16 amino acids. Per the germline V gene, CDR1 is SGHDT and CDR2 is YYEEEE. Deletions cut 4 bases from V and 6 bases from J, with 17 bases between. CDR3 nucleotides: TGTGCCAGCAGCCCCGCCGGGGGGGGAAGTAATTCACCCCTCCACTTT. It encodes CASSPAGGGSNSPLHF.

The chain employs TRBV27 and TRBJ1-2; D may be TRBD1 (6 bases). V shed 4 bases and J shed 8 bases, with 20 bases lying between them. The CDR3 covers 15 residues. The germline V gene encodes CDR1 MNHEY and CDR2 SMNVEV (reference sequence). CDR3 loop: CASSSGLYRAGGYTF. For the CDR3, the DNA is TGTGCCAGCAGTTCCGGCTTATACAGGGCAGGAGGCTACACCTTC.

The chain couples TRBV18 to TRBJ1-5; a possible D gene is TRBD1 (6 bases). Deletions cut 3 bases from V and 0 bases from J, with 15 bases between. Germline V gene lookup returns CDR1 KGHSH and CDR2 LQKENI. This CDR3 has 17 amino acids. The CDR3 coding sequence is TGTGCCAGCTCACCCTCAGGGGTTCGAGGTAGCAATCAGCCCCAGCATTTT. It translates to CASSPSGVRGSNQPQHF. Combining the CDR3 with reference TRBV18 and TRBJ1-5 gives the whole variable domain NAGVMQNPRHLVRRRGQEARLRCSPMKGHSHVYWYRQLPEEGLKFMVYLQKENIIDESGMPKERFSAEFPKEGPSILRIQQVVRGDSAAYFCASSPSGVRGSNQPQHFGDGTRLSIL.

The V call is TRBV10-3, the J call TRBJ1-1; D perhaps matches TRBD1 (5 bases). Per germline, CDR1 ENHRY and CDR2 SYGVKD. V was shortened by 4 bases and J by 5 bases, with 14 bases between the two germline ends. The CDR3 is 14 residues long. The CDR3 loop reads CAISAVGGKTEAFF. The CDR3 DNA is TGTGCCATCAGTGCAGTTGGGGGGAAGACTGAAGCTTTCTTT.

A remark on this clone: At one end the junction does not follow the germline gene, possibly because of a read error. This chain joins TRBV7-7 and TRBJ2-3, with 9 bases lining up with TRBD2. Germline loops: CDR1 SSHAT, CDR2 FNYEAQ (reference sequence). The CDR3 has 15 amino acids. The CDR3 reads CASSLSGSRTDTQYF. As DNA, the CDR3 is TGTGCTAGCAGCCTTAGCGGGAGTAGGACAGATACGCAGTATTTT.

The chain joins TRBV6-5 to TRBJ2-6; weak D call: TRBD2 (5 bases). Trimming pared 6 bases from V and 4 bases from J, leaving 13 bases between. This CDR3 is 15 amino acids long. The germline V gene has CDR1 MNHEY and CDR2 SVGAGI. Here the CDR3 reads CASSRLRVGANVLTF. For the CDR3, the DNA is TGTGCCAGCAGCCGTTTGAGGGTCGGGGCCAACGTCCTGACTTTC.

This clone was picked up a small number of times. Here the CDR3 reads CASSLGGGKEQYF. The CDR3, as DNA: TGTGCCAGCAGCTTAGGGGGCGGGAAAGAGCAGTACTTC. The V gene is TRBV7-2, the J gene TRBJ2-7; D is possibly TRBD2 (6 bases). The V end was cut by 1 base, the J end by 7 bases, with 11 bases between. Germline V gives CDR1 SGHTA, CDR2 FQGNSA. CDR3 length: 13 residues.

The chain is built from TRBV25-1 and TRBJ2-7; perhaps TRBD1 as D (5 bases). The germline V gene encodes CDR1 MGHDK and CDR2 SYGVNS. The CDR3 has 14 residues. V was clipped by 10 bases and J by 1 base, with 17 bases between them. Here the CDR3 DNA reads TGTGCCACCAGCCGGGCAGGGTGGTCCTACGAGCAGTACTTC. This codes for CATSRAGWSYEQYF.

CDR3 sequence (DNA): TGTGCCAGCTCCTCACTCAAAGAGACCCAGTACTTC. This codes for CASSSLKETQYF. V gene TRBV28 combines with J gene TRBJ2-5; D is unclear. Germline lookup yields CDR1 MDHEN and CDR2 SYDVKM. V lost 8 bases and J lost 3, with 10 bases in between. The CDR3 loop spans 12 amino acids. The variable domain in full, completed from reference TRBV28 and TRBJ2-5, reads DVKVTQSSRYLVKRTGEKVFLECVQDMDHENMFWYRQDPGLGLRLIYFSYDVKMKEKGDIPEGYSVSREKKERFSLILESASTNQTSMYLCASSSLKETQYFGPGTRLLVL.

This clone has just a few counts. The V and J genes are TRBV29-1 and TRBJ2-7, with TRBD1 matching 7 bases. Trimming at V came to 3 bases and at J to 7 bases, leaving 3 bases not matched to a gene. CDR1 is SQVTM and CDR2 is ANQGSEA in the germline V gene. The CDR3 covers 11 residues. The CDR3, as DNA: TGCAGCGTTGAGACAGGGCTTGAGCAGTACTTC. Translation gives CSVETGLEQYF.

The chain combines TRBV15 with TRBJ1-2; TRBD1 matches 7 bases. J lost 6 bases, V lost 1 base, and 11 bases had no gene match. This CDR3 is built from 16 residues. From germline, CDR1 is LNHNV and CDR2 YYDKDF (reference sequence). Written as DNA, the CDR3 is TGTGCCACCAGCAGAGTAGATAAGGGGGCGCTAAATGGCTACACCTTC. This translates into CATSRVDKGALNGYTF.

The gene calls are TRBV18 and TRBJ2-7; a possible D gene is TRBD2 (6 bases). The CDR3 loop spans 13 amino acids. The germline gives CDR1 KGHSH, CDR2 LQKENI. Trimming took 3 bases from V and 7 from J, leaving 13 bases between them. The CDR3 sequence is CASSPGLTQEQYF. CDR3 sequence (DNA): TGTGCCAGCTCACCGGGACTGACCCAGGAGCAGTACTTC.

A few counts support this clone. The rearrangement links TRBV19 to TRBJ1-2; weak D call: TRBD1 (6 bases). This CDR3 spans 13 amino acids. Germline lookup yields CDR1 LNHDA and CDR2 SQIVND (reference sequence). The V gene lost 3 bases and the J gene lost 6 bases, with 11 bases spanning the gap. For the CDR3, the DNA is TGTGCCAGTAGTATTCAGGCAGGGGATGGCTACACCTTC. Residues: CASSIQAGDGYTF. Full variable domain (outside the CDR3, taken from reference TRBV19 and TRBJ1-2): DGGITQSPKYLFRKEGQNVTLSCEQNLNHDAMYWYRQDPGQGLRLIYYSQIVNDFQKGDIAEGYSVSREKKESFPLTVTSAQKNPTAFYLCASSIQAGDGYTFGSGTRLTVV.

The rearrangement links TRBV19 to TRBJ1-4; 10 bases map to TRBD1. Germline V gene lookup returns CDR1 LNHDA and CDR2 SQIVND (reference sequence). The ends lost 5 bases at V and 5 bases at J; junction bases unmatched: 5. The CDR3 is 15 amino acids. The CDR3 reads CASSGRTGGNEKLFF. The CDR3 DNA reads as TGTGCCAGTAGTGGGCGGACAGGGGGGAATGAAAAACTGTTTTTT. Filled out from reference TRBV19 and TRBJ1-4, the complete variable domain reads DGGITQSPKYLFRKEGQNVTLSCEQNLNHDAMYWYRQDPGQGLRLIYYSQIVNDFQKGDIAEGYSVSREKKESFPLTVTSAQKNPTAFYLCASSGRTGGNEKLFFGSGTQLSVL.

The chain carries TRBV4-3 and TRBJ2-7; 7 nucleotides match TRBD2. The germline CDR1 and CDR2 sequences are LGHNA and YSLEER. The CDR3 has 15 residues. Germline trimming cut 1 base from V and 2 bases from J; bases unmatched to any gene: 5. Here the CDR3 reads CASSQGASGAYEQYF. The CDR3 DNA reads TGCGCCAGCAGCCAAGGGGCTAGCGGAGCCTACGAGCAGTACTTC.

This CDR3 reads CASSPRTSGEQFF. As DNA, the CDR3 is TGTGCCAGCTCACCCAGGACTAGTGGTGAGCAGTTCTTC. The chain combines TRBV18 with TRBJ2-1; 7 positions agree with TRBD2. Germline CDR1 reads KGHSH; CDR2 reads LQKENI. The CDR3 contains 13 residues. Trimming removed 3 bases from V and 9 bases from J; junction bases left unmatched: 5.

This CDR3 reads CASSQELSTDTQYF. In DNA, the CDR3 is TGTGCCAGCAGCCAAGAACTTTCCACAGATACGCAGTATTTT. The rearrangement uses TRBV3-1 (or the pseudogene TRBV3-2) and TRBJ2-3; no definite D call. V was shortened by 0 bases and J by 2 bases, with 6 bases between the two germline ends. CDR1 is LGHDT and CDR2 is YNNKEL in the germline V gene (reference sequence). The CDR3 spans 14 residues.

The chain employs TRBV7-8 and TRBJ1-4; no clear D. This CDR3 spans 15 amino acids. Trimming removed 4 bases from V and 4 bases from J, with 13 bases in between. The germline V gene has CDR1 SGHVS and CDR2 FQNEAQ. CDR3 nucleotide sequence: TGTGCCAGCAGCTCGCGGGAGCTCCATAATGAAAAACTGTTTTTT. Amino acids: CASSSRELHNEKLFF.

This clone was recorded once. The chain is built from TRBV28 and TRBJ1-2; D unresolved. Trimming took 7 bases from V and 4 from J, leaving 19 bases between them. The CDR3 spans 15 residues. Germline assignment: CDR1 MDHEN and CDR2 SYDVKM. Written as DNA, the CDR3 is TGTGCCAGCACCAACCCGGGGAGGGCGGGCTATGGCTACACCTTC. This codes for CASTNPGRAGYGYTF.

This chain links TRBV30 with TRBJ1-5; D is possibly TRBD1 (5 bases). Per germline, CDR1 GTSNPN and CDR2 SVGIG (reference sequence). With 2 bases removed from V and 0 bases from J, the gap between germline ends came to 11 bases. The CDR3 extends over 15 amino acids. CDR3 protein: CAWSHRDYSNQPQHF. CDR3 sequence (DNA): TGTGCCTGGAGTCACCGGGACTATAGCAATCAGCCCCAGCATTTT.

The count of this clone is one. The genes are TRBV5-6 and TRBJ2-4; TRBD1 is a possible D gene (6 bases). This CDR3 comprises 15 residues. The V end lost 0 bases, the J end lost 2 bases, and 9 bases lay between the germline ends. Germline loops: CDR1 SGHDT, CDR2 YYEEEE. CDR3 DNA sequence: TGTGCCAGCAGCTTGGTAGGGGGTACCAAAAACATTCAGTACTTC. Translated, it gives CASSLVGGTKNIQYF.

Here the CDR3 DNA reads TGTGCCAGCAGTCCCGGGACAACGCCTAATTCACCCCTCCACTTT. Translation gives CASSPGTTPNSPLHF. The chain couples TRBV27 to TRBJ1-6; D is possibly TRBD1 (6 bases). Looked up from germline, CDR1 is MNHEY and CDR2 is SMNVEV (reference sequence). The CDR3 runs 15 residues. The V end was cut by 5 bases, the J end by 6 bases, with 14 bases between.